The 4 T cell receptor beta chains presented below share a single source sample, sequenced in a study of molecular identifiers for immune sequencing clone quantification. TCRdb used MiXCR to reprocess the PCR reads, holding one entry per CDR3 protein. Of some 41,000 distinct CDR3 sequences listed, around a sixth are singletons. The material sequenced was naive CD8+ T cells from blood, with Jurkat cell RNA spiked in. Subset of the sample: FACS-sorted CD8+CD4-CCR7+CD45RA+ naive T cells. The receptors originated from a human donor in good health. Some libraries in this study had Jurkat cell RNA spiked in.

Many counts were recorded for this clonotype. This chain uses TRBV11-2 with TRBJ2-1, with 10 bases identical to TRBD2. The germline CDR1 and CDR2 sequences are SGHAT and FQNNGV. The CDR3 covers 14 residues. V was clipped by 5 bases and J by 8 bases; unmatched bases: 6. The CDR3 protein is CASSPLLAGDEQFF. For the CDR3, the DNA is TGTGCCAGCAGCCCCCTCCTAGCGGGAGATGAGCAGTTCTTC.

The rearrangement links TRBV7-2 to TRBJ2-4, with D possibly TRBD2 on 6 matching bases. This CDR3 is built from 11 residues. The V and J ends lost 5 bases and 14 bases respectively, with 13 bases between them. Germline CDR1 and CDR2: SGHTA and FQGNSA. CDR3: CASSPGLIKYF. The DNA of the CDR3 is TGTGCCAGCAGCCCCGGACTAATCAAGTACTTC.

In its sample, this clonotype was seen many times. This chain uses TRBV28 with TRBJ2-7, with 7 positions matching TRBD1. Germline V lookup: CDR1 MDHEN, CDR2 SYDVKM. V was clipped by 8 bases and J by 4 bases; unmatched bases: 8. This CDR3 is built from 13 residues. The DNA for the CDR3 is TGTGCCAGCGCGACAGGGATATGGTACGAGCAGTACTTC. Protein product: CASATGIWYEQYF.

The V gene is TRBV6-6, the J gene TRBJ2-7; D is undetermined. With 4 bases removed from V and 5 bases from J, the gap between germline ends came to 12 bases. This CDR3 has 13 residues. Per the germline V gene, CDR1 is MNHNY and CDR2 is SVGAGI (reference sequence). CDR3 DNA sequence: TGTGCCAGCAGTTCGGCCCAAGCAAACGAGCAGTACTTC. This codes for CASSSAQANEQYF.